This is a list of T cell receptor beta chains from one sample in a study of blood T cell repertoires in COVID-19. Assay used: immunoSEQ multiplex PCR; TCRdb lists only in-frame clones, some missing. Of approximately 120,000 clones in the sample, 70% to 75% were seen once. Sequenced sample: peripheral blood. The receptors originated from a man aged 55 to 70 with acute or convalescent COVID-19. Both conserved end residues are part of each CDR3. The D gene is left open where the match is weak. Some rows mark clone size as missing; the rest say once, few, many or name a class of expanded clone.

>TRBV12-3/TRBV12-4|TRBJ2-1|NA|NA
CASSHDYRNEQFF
TGTGCCAGCAGTCACGACTACCGGAATGAGCAGTTCTTC
>TRBV19|TRBJ2-1|NA|TRBD2
CASCRGAGAYNEQFF
TGTGCCAGTTGCCGCGGAGCGGGAGCCTACAATGAGCAGTTCTTC
>TRBV5-5|TRBJ1-6|once|TRBD1
CASSQETGTHNSPLHF
TGTGCCAGCAGCCAGGAGACAGGGACCCATAATTCACCCCTCCACTTT
>TRBV6-5|TRBJ2-6|NA|NA
CASRGPGGANVLTF
TGTGCCAGCAGGGGGCCAGGGGGGGCCAACGTCCTGACTTTC
>TRBV19|TRBJ2-2|NA|TRBD1
CASRRDRGTGELFF
TGTGCCAGTAGGCGAGACAGGGGCACCGGGGAGCTGTTTTTT
>TRBV11-2|TRBJ2-2|NA|TRBD2
CASSLDPGTSYGELFF
TGTGCCAGCAGCTTAGACCCCGGGACTAGCTACGGGGAGCTGTTTTTT
>TRBV2|TRBJ1-1|NA|TRBD1
CASSRQGSGNTEAFF
TGTGCCAGCAGTCGACAGGGGTCGGGAAACACTGAAGCTTTCTTT
>TRBV6-2/TRBV6-3|TRBJ2-7|many|NA
CASSFSGAYEQYF
TGTGCCAGCAGTTTCAGCGGAGCCTACGAGCAGTACTTC
>TRBV7-3|TRBJ1-2|NA|NA
CASSLSVGGDRYGYTF
TGTGCCAGCTCCTTGTCCGTTGGGGGGGATCGATATGGCTACACCTTC
>TRBV2|TRBJ2-1|NA|TRBD2
CASRPQLVAGGEQFF
TGTGCCAGCCGCCCCCAGTTAGTAGCGGGAGGGGAGCAGTTCTTC
>TRBV5-5|TRBJ2-1|NA|TRBD2
CASSLGMRGAYNEQFF
TGTGCCAGCAGCTTAGGTATGCGGGGGGCCTACAATGAGCAGTTCTTC
>TRBV5-1|TRBJ1-1|NA|TRBD1
CASSPRTGVGNTEAFF
TGCGCCAGCAGCCCAAGGACAGGGGTAGGGAACACTGAAGCTTTCTTT
>TRBV29-1|TRBJ2-7|NA|NA
CSIMGGRSYEQYF
TGCAGCATAATGGGGGGGCGAAGCTACGAGCAGTACTTC
>TRBV5-1|TRBJ2-3|NA|NA
CASSVTGLRTMGTQYF
TGCGCCAGCAGCGTAACAGGGCTACGGACCATGGGTACGCAGTATTTT
>TRBV19|TRBJ2-1|NA|TRBD1
CASSNRQGLSYNEQFF
TGTGCCAGTAGTAACCGACAGGGATTGTCCTACAATGAGCAGTTCTTC
>TRBV11-2|TRBJ1-1|NA|NA
CASSPNRAVAEAFF
TGTGCCAGCAGCCCAAACAGGGCAGTCGCTGAAGCTTTCTTT
>TRBV18|TRBJ2-1|NA|TRBD2
CASSPPGRLADNEQFF
TGTGCCAGCTCACCACCGGGCAGACTAGCGGACAATGAGCAGTTCTTC
>TRBV2|TRBJ2-7|NA|NA
CASSDRGRASYEQYF
TGTGCCAGCAGTGACAGGGGCCGGGCCTCCTACGAGCAGTACTTC
>TRBV2|TRBJ1-1|NA|NA
CASSVPGSFAEAFF
TGTGCCAGCAGTGTTCCAGGGTCCTTCGCTGAAGCTTTCTTT